This TCR beta chain was documented in a study of blood T cell repertoires in COVID-19. As for the study in general: Sample material is recorded as cDNA or gDNA derived from T cells, B-cell-depleted T cells, or PBMCs.

Per the original data handling: Estimation of nucleated cell counts was performed using reference gene primer amplification. Assay: immunoSEQ multiplex PCR; the TCRdb copy retains only in-frame clones and omits some. That table is the source of V, J and clone size, and D and trimming were worked out from the DNA. The sample yields 85,000 to 120,000 clones, nearly 90% seen once. This CDR3 comprises 13 residues. Germline CDR1 and CDR2: GTSNPN and SVGIG (reference sequence). Trimming removed 2 bases from V and 3 bases from J, with 8 bases in between. Specimen: peripheral blood. The receptor comes from a man over 45 with active COVID-19. The rearrangement joins TRBV30 to TRBJ1-5, with D unclear. The CDR3 DNA sequence: TGTGCCTGGAGTTATGGCTCCAATCAGCCCCAGCATTTT. Translation: CAWSYGSNQPQHF.